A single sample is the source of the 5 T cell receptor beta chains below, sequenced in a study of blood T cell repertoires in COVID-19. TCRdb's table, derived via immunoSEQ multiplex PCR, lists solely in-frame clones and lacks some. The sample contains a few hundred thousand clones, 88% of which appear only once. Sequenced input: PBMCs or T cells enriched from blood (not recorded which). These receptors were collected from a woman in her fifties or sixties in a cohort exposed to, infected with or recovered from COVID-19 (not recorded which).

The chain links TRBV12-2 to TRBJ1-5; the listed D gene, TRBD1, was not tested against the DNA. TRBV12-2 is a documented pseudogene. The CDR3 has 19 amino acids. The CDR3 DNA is TGTGCAAGTCGCTTACGTGGGGGCCGGTCGGGACACAGCAATCAGCCCCAGCATTTT. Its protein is CASRLRGGRSGHSNQPQHF.

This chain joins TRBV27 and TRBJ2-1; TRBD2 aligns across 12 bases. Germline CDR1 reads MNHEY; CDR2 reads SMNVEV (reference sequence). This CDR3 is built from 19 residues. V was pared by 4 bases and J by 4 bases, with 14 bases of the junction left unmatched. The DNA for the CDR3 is TGTGCCAGCAGTTCCATCCCTCGACTAGCGGGGGATGCTTACAATGAGCAGTTCTTC. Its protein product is CASSSIPRLAGDAYNEQFF.

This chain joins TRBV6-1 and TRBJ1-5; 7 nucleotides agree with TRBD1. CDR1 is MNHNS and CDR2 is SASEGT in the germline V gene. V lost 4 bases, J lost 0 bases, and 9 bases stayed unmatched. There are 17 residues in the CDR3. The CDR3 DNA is TGTGCCAGCAGTGCCCCCAGGGGGAAGTATAGCAATCAGCCCCAGCATTTT. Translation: CASSAPRGKYSNQPQHF.

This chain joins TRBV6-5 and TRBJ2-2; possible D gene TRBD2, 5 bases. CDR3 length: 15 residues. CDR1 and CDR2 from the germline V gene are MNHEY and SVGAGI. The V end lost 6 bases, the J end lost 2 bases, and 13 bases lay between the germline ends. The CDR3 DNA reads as TGTGCCAGCAGCCTTGGACTGCTTAACACCGGGGAGCTGTTTTTT. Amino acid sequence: CASSLGLLNTGELFF.

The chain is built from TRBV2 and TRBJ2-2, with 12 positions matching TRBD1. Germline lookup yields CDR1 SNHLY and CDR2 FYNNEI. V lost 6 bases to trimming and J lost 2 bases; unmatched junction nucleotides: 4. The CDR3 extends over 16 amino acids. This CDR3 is CASRGQGATNTGELFF. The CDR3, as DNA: TGTGCCAGCAGGGGACAGGGGGCAACAAACACCGGGGAGCTGTTTTTT.